One T cell receptor beta chain is described in this entry. These data are taken from a study of blood T cell repertoires in COVID-19. Germline values: CDR1 SGHNT, CDR2 YENEEA. Trimming at V came to 6 bases and at J to 8 bases, leaving 3 bases not matched to a gene. This CDR3 has 12 residues. Using immunoSEQ multiplex PCR, the repertoire was profiled, and TCRdb retains in-frame clones only, with some absent. The table includes hundreds of thousands of clones, 83% detected once. Participant reports of clinical history set cohort assignment. Up to 2 weeks before entering the study, exposed participants had met a COVID-19 case.

V usage is TRBV11-3 and J usage is TRBJ2-2; 7 bases agree with TRBD1. The TCR originated in a woman aged 40 to 50 who had been exposed to COVID-19. Material: PBMCs or T cells enriched from blood (not recorded which). The CDR3 protein is CASRLDRGELFF. The CDR3 DNA reads TGTGCCAGCAGATTGGACAGGGGGGAGCTGTTTTTT. Based on the CDR3 plus reference TRBV11-3 and TRBJ2-2, the full variable domain is EAGVVQSPRYKIIEKKQPVAFWCNPISGHNTLYWYLQNLGQGPELLIRYENEEAVDDSQLPKDRFSAERLKGVDSTLKIQPAELGDSAVYLCASRLDRGELFFGEGSRLTVL.